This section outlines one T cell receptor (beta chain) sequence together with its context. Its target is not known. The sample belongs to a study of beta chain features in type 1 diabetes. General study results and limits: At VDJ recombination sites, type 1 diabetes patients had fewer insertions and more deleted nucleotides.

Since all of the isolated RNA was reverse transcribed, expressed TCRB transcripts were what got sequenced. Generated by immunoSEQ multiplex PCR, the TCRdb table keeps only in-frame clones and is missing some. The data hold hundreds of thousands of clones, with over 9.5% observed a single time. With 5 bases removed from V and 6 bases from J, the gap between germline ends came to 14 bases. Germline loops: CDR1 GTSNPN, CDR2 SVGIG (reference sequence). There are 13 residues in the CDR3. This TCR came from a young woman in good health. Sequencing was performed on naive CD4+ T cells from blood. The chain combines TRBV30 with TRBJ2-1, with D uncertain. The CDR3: CAWDPKVANEQFF. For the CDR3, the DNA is TGTGCCTGGGACCCGAAGGTGGCCAATGAGCAGTTCTTC.